This T cell receptor (beta chain) was profiled in a study of HIV-infected patients and healthy controls. All unsorted peripheral T cells were captured because whole blood was used without fractionation. This clonotype was picked up many times. Its antigen is not identified. Trimming at V came to 0 bases and at J to 4 bases, leaving 3 bases not matched to a gene. Per germline, CDR1 SGHNT and CDR2 YYREEE (reference sequence). There are 15 residues in the CDR3. Findings of the study overall: Compared with untreated HIV+ repertoires, healthy controls showed roughly threefold more distinct CDR3s and higher Shannon diversity. In HIV-infected patients, the apparent post-therapy Gini index recovery did not replicate in size-matched data. CMV-associated CDR3s mostly grew nonsignificantly during therapy, while HIV-associated CDR3s declined significantly.

cDNA was made from 500 ng RNA using alpha and beta constant primers. Using multiplexing indices, alpha and beta chain libraries were generated apart by chain-specific third strand synthesis. TCRdb re-called the 5' RACE reads with MiXCR, one entry per CDR3 protein. The sample holds around 26,000 distinct CDR3 sequences; 7.5% to 10% are singletons and the top ten take 3% to 4.5%. The chain has TRBV5-4 and TRBJ2-1; 8 bases are a match to TRBD1. The specimen sequenced was blood. This receptor was identified in an adult in good health. CDR3 protein: CASSLERQGYNEQFF. The CDR3 nucleotides are TGTGCCAGCAGCTTGGAGAGACAGGGGTACAATGAGCAGTTCTTC.